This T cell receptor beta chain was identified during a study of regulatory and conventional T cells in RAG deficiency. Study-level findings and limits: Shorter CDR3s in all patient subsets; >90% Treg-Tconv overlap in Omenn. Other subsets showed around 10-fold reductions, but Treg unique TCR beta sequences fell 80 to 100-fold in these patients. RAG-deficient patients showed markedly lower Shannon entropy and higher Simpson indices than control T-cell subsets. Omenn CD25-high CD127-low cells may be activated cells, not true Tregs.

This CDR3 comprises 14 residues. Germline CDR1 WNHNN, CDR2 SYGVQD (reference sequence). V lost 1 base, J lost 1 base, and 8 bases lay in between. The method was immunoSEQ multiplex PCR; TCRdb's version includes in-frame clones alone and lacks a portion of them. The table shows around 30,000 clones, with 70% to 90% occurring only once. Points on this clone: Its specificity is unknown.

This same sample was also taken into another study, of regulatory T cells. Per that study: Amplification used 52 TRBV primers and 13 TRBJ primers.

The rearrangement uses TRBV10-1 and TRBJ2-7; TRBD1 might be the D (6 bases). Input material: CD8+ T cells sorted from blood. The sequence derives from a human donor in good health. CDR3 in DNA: TGCGCCAGCAGTGAGTTTGGACAGTCCTACGAGCAGTACTTC. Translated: CASSEFGQSYEQYF.